The 30 T cell receptor beta chains below were found in one sample sequenced in a study of neurological immune-mediated disorders. TCRdb fed the 5' RACE reads into MiXCR, producing one record per CDR3 protein. The sample includes roughly 65,000 distinct CDR3 sequences, roughly 5% seen only once; the top ten take around 5.3%. Sequenced: PBMCs. The origin of the receptors is a human donor with multiple sclerosis. The donor label of this sample is uncertain.

This clonotype was seen at least ten times. This chain uses TRBV5-1 with TRBJ2-7; weak D call: TRBD2 (6 bases). CDR1 is SGHRS, CDR2 YFSETQ, per germline. The CDR3 is made up of 13 amino acids. V was clipped by 0 bases and J by 6 bases, with 10 bases between them. In DNA, the CDR3 is TGCGCCAGCAGCTTGGGGGCGCGGGGCGAGCAGTACTTC. Translation: CASSLGARGEQYF. The complete variable domain, with remaining parts taken from reference TRBV5-1 and TRBJ2-7, reads KAGVTQTPRYLIKTRGQQVTLSCSPISGHRSVSWYQQTPGQGLQFLFEYFSETQRNKGNFPGRFSGRQFSNSRSEMNVSTLELGDSALYLCASSLGARGEQYFGPGTRLTVT.

This clonotype has a handful of counts. This chain joins TRBV7-3 and TRBJ2-5; D gene uncertain. The CDR3 is 16 amino acids. Trimming pared 2 bases from V and 5 bases from J, leaving 18 bases between. Germline loops: CDR1 SGHTA, CDR2 FQGTGA. In DNA form, the CDR3 reads TGTGCCAGCAGCTTACTGGGTAGCACCTTCGGGGAGACCCAGTACTTC. This translates into CASSLLGSTFGETQYF. Using reference TRBV7-3 and TRBJ2-5 for the parts outside the CDR3, the full variable domain is GAGVSQTPSNKVTEKGKYVELRCDPISGHTALYWYRQSLGQGPEFLIYFQGTGAADDSGLPNDRFFAVRPEGSVSTLKIQRTERGDSAVYLCASSLLGSTFGETQYFGPGTRLLVL.

In this sample, this clonotype turned up many times. The V call is TRBV7-8, the J call TRBJ2-7, with D perhaps matching TRBD1 (6 bases). The CDR3 spans 18 residues. CDR1 and CDR2 from the germline V gene are SGHVS and FQNEAQ. The V end lost 6 bases, the J end lost 3 bases, and 27 bases lay between the germline ends. The CDR3 region has the DNA TGTGCCAGCAGTCCTCCGCAATTTGGACAGCGGCTTCTCTACGAGCAGTACTTC. The encoded protein is CASSPPQFGQRLLYEQYF.

This clonotype was detected many times. The J gene is TRBJ1-1, the V gene TRBV7-2; the match to TRBD1 covers 8 bases. Germline V gene data show CDR1 as SGHTA and CDR2 as FQGNSA. The ends lost 4 bases at V and 4 bases at J; junction bases unmatched: 8. This CDR3 contains 15 residues. CDR3 in amino acids: CASSSDQGAGTEAFF. DNA of the CDR3: TGTGCCAGCAGCTCCGATCAGGGGGCTGGCACTGAAGCTTTCTTT.

This clonotype has at least ten counts. The chain couples TRBV5-1 to TRBJ1-1; D unclear. CDR1 is SGHRS, CDR2 YFSETQ, per germline. V was cut by 3 bases and J by 1 base, with 10 bases left in between. The CDR3 is made up of 14 amino acids. Here the CDR3 DNA reads TGCGCCAGCAGCTCCTGGGAGGGGAACACTGAAGCTTTCTTT. It codes for CASSSWEGNTEAFF.

This clonotype was found many times. The rearrangement links TRBV12-3 or TRBV12-4 to TRBJ1-2, with 8 bases matching TRBD1. The trim removed 5 bases at V and 14 bases at J, leaving 7 bases unmatched. This CDR3 is 11 amino acids long. The CDR3 region has the DNA TGTGCCAGCAGTGAGGACAGGGAGAATACCTTC. It codes for CASSEDRENTF.

This clonotype has a handful of counts. The rearrangement links TRBV5-1 to TRBJ2-3; D might be TRBD1 or TRBD2, each matching 5 bases. The CDR3 spans 18 residues. Germline V gives CDR1 SGHRS, CDR2 YFSETQ. The ends were cut back, 3 bases at V and 3 bases at J, with 23 bases in the middle. The CDR3 coding sequence is TGCGCCAGCAGCTCAGTAGGGTTCGAGGGGATCGGGACAGATACGCAGTATTTT. It encodes CASSSVGFEGIGTDTQYF.

This clonotype was seen many times. This chain links TRBV12-3 or TRBV12-4 with TRBJ2-3; the D gene is possibly TRBD2 (7 bases). The CDR3 totals 14 residues. Trimming cost V 5 bases and J 0 bases, with 9 bases left between them. DNA of the CDR3: TGTGCCAGCAGTGCGGGGGCTAGCACAGATACGCAGTATTTT. Translation: CASSAGASTDTQYF.

The table lists this clonotype with many counts. This chain joins TRBV5-1 and TRBJ1-4; D not resolved. This CDR3 is 16 amino acids long. Germline CDR1 reads SGHRS; CDR2 reads YFSETQ. V lost 0 bases, J lost 0 bases, and 9 bases lay in between. In DNA form, the CDR3 reads TGCGCCAGCAGCTTGGTACAGTTCTCAACTAATGAAAAACTGTTTTTT. Protein sequence: CASSLVQFSTNEKLFF.

This clonotype was detected many times. The rearrangement links TRBV20-1 to TRBJ1-2; D is ambiguous. This CDR3 contains 13 residues. CDR1 DFQATT and CDR2 SNEGSKA come from the germline V gene (reference sequence). V shed 5 bases and J shed 2 bases, with 12 bases lying between them. The CDR3 sequence is CSAGEGLNYGYTF. The CDR3 DNA reads TGCAGTGCTGGCGAGGGTTTAAACTATGGCTACACCTTC.

This clonotype was recorded at least ten times. The J gene is TRBJ2-2, the V gene TRBV5-1; the D gene is possibly TRBD1 (6 bases). V lost 0 bases and J 4 bases, leaving 10 bases between the germline ends. The CDR3 contains 15 residues. Germline loops: CDR1 SGHRS, CDR2 YFSETQ. For the CDR3, the DNA is TGCGCCAGCAGCTTGGCCCAGGGGTCCACCGGGGAGCTGTTTTTT. The encoded protein is CASSLAQGSTGELFF. The whole variable domain, remainder taken from reference TRBV5-1 and TRBJ2-2, is KAGVTQTPRYLIKTRGQQVTLSCSPISGHRSVSWYQQTPGQGLQFLFEYFSETQRNKGNFPGRFSGRQFSNSRSEMNVSTLELGDSALYLCASSLAQGSTGELFFGEGSRLTVL.

This clonotype was seen many times. The V and J genes are TRBV27 and TRBJ2-5; TRBD2 is a possible D gene (6 bases). Trimming left V 7 bases short and J 5 bases short, with 8 bases between. Germline V gene lookup returns CDR1 MNHEY and CDR2 SMNVEV (reference sequence). The CDR3 loop spans 11 amino acids. The CDR3 protein is CASTRGETQYF. Here the CDR3 DNA reads TGTGCCAGCACCCGGGGGGAGACCCAGTACTTC.

This clonotype was observed many times. This chain connects TRBV10-3 to TRBJ2-6; no definite D call. The CDR3 has 15 amino acids. CDR1 is ENHRY and CDR2 is SYGVKD in the germline V gene. The V gene lost 2 bases and the J gene lost 0 bases, with 5 bases spanning the gap. CDR3 sequence (DNA): TGTGCCATCAGTGAGGGATCCTCTGGGGCCAACGTCCTGACTTTC. This codes for CAISEGSSGANVLTF.

The chain carries TRBV5-1 and TRBJ2-3; possible D gene TRBD1, 5 bases. Deletions cut 0 bases from V and 5 bases from J, with 16 bases between. The CDR3 is 16 residues long. Germline V CDR1 and CDR2: SGHRS, YFSETQ. CDR3 in DNA: TGCGCCAGCAGCTTGGTTCCCGCAACCACAGGAGATACGCAGTATTTT. Protein product: CASSLVPATTGDTQYF.

This clonotype was detected ten times or more. This sequence joins TRBV7-8 and TRBJ1-3, with D tentatively TRBD1 (6 bases). V shed 2 bases and J shed 0 bases, with 8 bases lying between them. Germline-derived CDR1 and CDR2 are SGHVS and FQNEAQ. This CDR3 contains 15 residues. CDR3 in DNA: TGTGCCAGCAGCTTATTCAGGGGCTCTGGAAACACCATATATTTT. It yields the protein CASSLFRGSGNTIYF.

This clonotype has ten or more counts. The chain uses TRBV5-5 and TRBJ1-2; D ambiguous. Germline lookup yields CDR1 SGHKS and CDR2 YYEKEE (reference sequence). This CDR3 has 15 residues. Trimming left V 0 bases short and J 6 bases short, with 15 bases between. CDR3 sequence reads: CASSLAPLTWDGYTF. In DNA form, the CDR3 reads TGTGCCAGCAGCTTGGCACCCCTAACATGGGATGGCTACACCTTC.

There are many counts of this clonotype. This chain joins TRBV3-1 and TRBJ1-5, with TRBD1 matching over 10 bases. With V trimmed by 3 bases and J by 6 bases, 5 bases remained unmatched. This CDR3 contains 15 residues. Germline V lookup: CDR1 LGHDT, CDR2 YNNKEL (reference sequence). The DNA of the CDR3 is TGTGCCAGCAGCCACGGACAGGGGGACGGTCAGCCCCAGCATTTT. Encoded protein: CASSHGQGDGQPQHF.

This clonotype has ten or more counts. This chain uses TRBV5-1 with TRBJ2-3; 7 nucleotides line up with TRBD2. V was clipped by 4 bases and J by 0 bases; unmatched bases: 8. The germline V gene has CDR1 SGHRS and CDR2 YFSETQ. The CDR3 is 16 amino acids. The CDR3 DNA is TGCGCCAGCAGCCCCGGAGGGCGGGGGAGCACAGATACGCAGTATTTT. As protein: CASSPGGRGSTDTQYF.

This clonotype was counted many times. The chain has TRBV5-1 and TRBJ1-5, with 9 bases matching TRBD1. Germline V gene sequence: CDR1 SGHRS, CDR2 YFSETQ. Unmatched junction bases numbered 9, after V lost 0 bases and J lost 5 bases. This CDR3 contains 17 residues. DNA of the CDR3: TGCGCCAGCAGCTTGGGGGGACGACAGGGGGGATATCAGCCCCAGCATTTT. It translates to CASSLGGRQGGYQPQHF.

This clonotype was seen at least ten times. The rearrangement uses TRBV20-1 and TRBJ2-2; TRBD2 matches 11 bases. Germline CDR1 reads DFQATT; CDR2 reads SNEGSKA (reference sequence). With V trimmed by 2 bases and J by 6 bases, 8 bases remained unmatched. This CDR3 comprises 16 residues. The CDR3: CSARSLSSGGSGELFF. As DNA, the CDR3 is TGCAGTGCTAGATCCTTGTCTAGCGGGGGGTCCGGGGAGCTGTTTTTT.

This clonotype showed up many times. Compared with germline, one end of the junction differs, possibly owing to a read error. The J gene is TRBJ1-1, the V gene TRBV5-1; no reliable D call. CDR3 length equals 15 residues. The germline V gene encodes CDR1 SGHRS and CDR2 YFSETQ. CDR3 region: CASTLAGPASIEAFF. CDR3 coding DNA: TGCGCCAGCACCTTGGCCGGGCCAGCCTCTATTGAAGCTTTCTTT.

This clonotype was counted at least ten times. V is TRBV29-1 and J is TRBJ2-2; 7 nucleotides agree with TRBD2. This CDR3 is built from 15 residues. Germline CDR1 reads SQVTM; CDR2 reads ANQGSEA. The CDR3 DNA sequence: TGCACCGCCGGGTTAGGCGGGGGGAACACCGGGGAGCTGTTTTTT. This sequence encodes CTAGLGGGNTGELFF.

This clonotype has a count of ten or more. The chain couples TRBV5-4 to TRBJ1-6; no firm D call. The V gene lost 2 bases and the J gene lost 6 bases, with 9 bases spanning the gap. Germline assignment: CDR1 SGHNT and CDR2 YYREEE (reference sequence). CDR3 length: 14 residues. The CDR3 spells CASSLSSLNSPLHF. The DNA for the CDR3 is TGTGCCAGCAGCTTATCTAGCCTTAATTCACCCCTCCACTTT.

This clonotype was detected ten times or more. The chain carries TRBV4-1 and TRBJ1-1, with D unresolved. The V gene's germline CDR1 is MGHRA and CDR2 YSYEKL. With 5 bases removed from V and 3 bases from J, the gap between germline ends came to 22 bases. The CDR3 spans 17 residues. The CDR3 DNA sequence: TGCGCCAGCAGCTTACAACCCGGTTCCCCCCTTGACACTGAAGCTTTCTTT. It encodes CASSLQPGSPLDTEAFF.

This chain uses TRBV20-1 with TRBJ2-7; 9 bases are shared with TRBD2. The CDR3 has 16 residues. The V gene end was trimmed by 1 base and the J gene end by 2 bases; junction bases not matched to a gene: 9. Germline CDR1 DFQATT, CDR2 SNEGSKA (reference sequence). CDR3 coding DNA: TGCAGTGCTAGAGGACTAGCGGCTGCGGGCACCTACGAGCAGTACTTC. Translation: CSARGLAAAGTYEQYF.

In this sample, this clonotype turned up many times. The chain employs TRBV6-6 and TRBJ2-5; 9 nucleotides line up with TRBD1. The CDR3 runs to 15 residues. Germline values: CDR1 MNHNY, CDR2 SVGAGI (reference sequence). Trimming cost V 6 bases and J 4 bases; bases outside gene matches: 9. The CDR3 sequence: CASRPGTGMGETQYF. Written as DNA, the CDR3 is TGTGCCAGCAGGCCTGGGACAGGGATGGGAGAGACCCAGTACTTC.

This clonotype was counted a few times. V is TRBV5-6 and J is TRBJ2-7; unclear D gene. V dropped 4 bases and J dropped 0 bases, with 8 bases sitting between them. Per the germline V gene, CDR1 is SGHDT and CDR2 is YYEEEE. This CDR3 is 13 amino acids long. In nucleotides, the CDR3 is TGTGCCAGCAGCCCCAATCCCTCCTACGAGCAGTACTTC. It translates to CASSPNPSYEQYF.

This clonotype was picked up many times. V gene TRBV20-1 combines with J gene TRBJ2-3; tentative D call: TRBD2 (5 bases). The V end was cut by 1 base, the J end by 2 bases, with 13 bases between. Germline V CDR1 and CDR2: DFQATT, SNEGSKA (reference sequence). This CDR3 region has 15 residues. CDR3 sequence reads: CSARGRLPATDTQYF. CDR3 coding DNA: TGCAGTGCTAGAGGCCGACTACCGGCCACAGATACGCAGTATTTT.

This CDR3 is CASSPRQGEQFF. CDR3 in DNA: TGTGCCAGCAGCCCCAGACAGGGCGAGCAGTTCTTC. This chain uses TRBV3-1 with TRBJ2-1, with TRBD1 matching 7 bases. Unmatched junction bases numbered 4, after V lost 4 bases and J lost 10 bases. The germline V gene has CDR1 LGHDT and CDR2 YNNKEL (reference sequence). The CDR3 contains 12 residues.

This clonotype was counted at least ten times. The chain uses TRBV7-8 and TRBJ2-7; TRBD2 matches 7 bases. V trimming: 3 bases; J trimming: 1 base; junction bases outside the gene matches: 6. The CDR3 extends over 15 amino acids. Germline values: CDR1 SGHVS, CDR2 FQNEAQ. CDR3: CASSLLAGSSYEQYF. The CDR3 bases are TGTGCCAGCAGCTTGTTAGCGGGCAGTTCCTACGAGCAGTACTTC.